This T cell receptor (beta chain) is drawn from a study of cytomegalovirus exposure and HLA in healthy donors. Whole-study context: Among approximately 400 genotyped donors, more than 65% fell in the Caucasian-associated ancestry cluster. Study findings and constraints: Despite most TCR sequences being rare, some public TCRs occurred in many donors.

PCR used 60 Vbeta primers and 13 Jbeta primers. In the original analysis: Roughly 80 million unique TCR beta chains, roughly 11 million of them shared, were counted by a later analysis. The repertoire was sequenced with immunoSEQ multiplex PCR; TCRdb's copy has only in-frame clones and lacks some. The V and J calls and clone size are taken from that table; D and trimming were inferred from the DNA. The table includes roughly 110,000 clones, under 85% detected once. The CDR3 extends over 15 amino acids. Trimming took 5 bases from V and 5 from J; bases not matched to a gene: 6. Germline-derived CDR1 and CDR2 are KGHSH and LQKENI. In its sample, this clone was seen once. No antigen is known for it.

Specimen: PBMCs. The V gene is TRBV18, the J gene TRBJ1-5; 10 bases line up with TRBD1. The TCR originated in a man aged 25 to 40 in good health and CMV-seropositive. The CDR3 DNA sequence: TGTGCCAGCTCAACCGGGACAGGGGCCTATCAGCCCCAGCATTTT. Protein: CASSTGTGAYQPQHF.